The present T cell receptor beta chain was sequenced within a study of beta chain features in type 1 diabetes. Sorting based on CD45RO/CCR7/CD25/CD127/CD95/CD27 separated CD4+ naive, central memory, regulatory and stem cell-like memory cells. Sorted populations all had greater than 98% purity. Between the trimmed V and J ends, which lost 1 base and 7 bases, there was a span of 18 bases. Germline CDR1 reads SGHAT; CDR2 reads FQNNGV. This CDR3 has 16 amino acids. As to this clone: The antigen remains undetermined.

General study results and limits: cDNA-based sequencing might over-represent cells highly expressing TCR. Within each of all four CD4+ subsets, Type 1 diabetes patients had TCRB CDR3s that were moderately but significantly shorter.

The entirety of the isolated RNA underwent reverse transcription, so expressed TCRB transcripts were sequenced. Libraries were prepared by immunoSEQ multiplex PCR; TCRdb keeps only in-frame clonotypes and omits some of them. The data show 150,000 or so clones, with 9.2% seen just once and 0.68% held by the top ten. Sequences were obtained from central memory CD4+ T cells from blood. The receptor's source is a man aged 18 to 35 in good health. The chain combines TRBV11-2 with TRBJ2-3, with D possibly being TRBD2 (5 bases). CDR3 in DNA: TGTGCCAGCAGCTTAGCCCGGGGTAGCACATTAAATACGCAGTATTTT. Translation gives CASSLARGSTLNTQYF.